Presented here are 14 T cell receptor beta chains from one specimen sequenced in a study of cytomegalovirus exposure and HLA in healthy donors (dated by TCRdb to 2016 to 2017). Library method: the immunoSEQ multiplex PCR assay. For the multiplex PCR, a mixture combining 60 forward primers for TCR Vbeta segments and 13 reverse primers for TCR Jbeta segments was used. The immuneACCESS repertoire file appears here via TCRdb, limited to in-frame rearrangements. These files lack a portion of the clones; in checked studies, under half of the deficit traces to unresolved V genes, and the cause of the others is not known. The sample table holds 30,000 or so clones, of which about 65% were seen once. The ten largest clones add up to about 21% of the sample. The sequencing input was PBMCs. These receptors were collected from a man over 45 in good health and CMV-seropositive.

V and J are TRBV27 and TRBJ2-4, with a weak D call TRBD2 (6 bases). CDR3 length: 14 amino acids. Germline V gives CDR1 MNHEY, CDR2 SMNVEV (reference sequence). The V and J ends lost 0 bases and 7 bases respectively, with 10 bases between them. The CDR3 region has the DNA TGTGCCAGCAGTTTATCCTCGGGACTGAACATTCAGTACTTC. As protein: CASSLSSGLNIQYF.

CDR3 amino acids: CASSLTSGGAYNEQFF. CDR3 bases: TGTGCCAGCAGTCTTACTAGCGGGGGGGCCTACAATGAGCAGTTCTTC. The V and J genes are TRBV28 and TRBJ2-1; TRBD2 agrees at 13 bases. The germline V gene has CDR1 MDHEN and CDR2 SYDVKM. This CDR3 is 16 amino acids long. V was pared by 5 bases and J by 2 bases, with 3 bases of the junction left unmatched.

The V gene is TRBV7-9, the J gene TRBJ2-1; 12 bases agree with TRBD1. Germline-derived CDR1 and CDR2 are SEHNR and FQNEAQ (reference sequence). J lost 8 bases, V lost 6 bases, and 11 bases had no gene match. The CDR3 has 16 residues. CDR3 protein: CASRSKGTGGFDEQFF. The CDR3 DNA follows: TGTGCCAGCAGGAGCAAAGGGACAGGGGGCTTCGATGAGCAGTTCTTC. The full variable domain, in which reference TRBV7-9 and TRBJ2-1 provide the parts outside the CDR3, is DTGVSQNPRHKITKRGQNVTFRCDPISEHNRLYWYRQTLGQGPEFLTYFQNEAQLEKSRLLSDRFSAERPKGSFSTLEIQRTEQGDSAMYLCASRSKGTGGFDEQFFGPGTRLTVL.

The chain combines TRBV6-5 with TRBJ2-7; D not resolved. The germline CDR1 and CDR2 sequences are MNHEY and SVGAGI. V lost 2 bases and J lost 1, with 6 bases in between. CDR3 length: 13 amino acids. The CDR3: CASSYEASYEQYF. DNA for the CDR3: TGTGCCAGCAGTTACGAAGCTTCCTACGAGCAGTACTTC.

V and J are TRBV5-4 and TRBJ1-1; tentative D call: TRBD1 (5 bases). The ends were cut back, 2 bases at V and 2 bases at J, with 10 bases in the middle. Germline V gene data show CDR1 as SGHNT and CDR2 as YYREEE (reference sequence). This CDR3 has 14 amino acids. The CDR3 DNA reads TGTGCCAGCAGCTTTGGGGGGGTTAACACTGAAGCTTTCTTT. This encodes CASSFGGVNTEAFF.

In its sample, this clone was seen a few times. The rearrangement uses TRBV4-3 and TRBJ1-4; unclear D gene. Germline CDR1 and CDR2: LGHNA and YSLEER. The CDR3 spans 13 residues. Trimming cost V 11 bases and J 3 bases, with 13 bases left between them. CDR3: CAAVPPPNEKLFF. CDR3 nucleotide sequence: TGCGCCGCGGTACCTCCGCCTAATGAAAAACTGTTTTTT.

This clone has only one observation. The rearrangement uses TRBV5-1 and TRBJ1-2, with 7 bases fitting TRBD1. The trim removed 4 bases at V and 0 bases at J, leaving 3 bases unmatched. Germline-derived CDR1 and CDR2 are SGHRS and YFSETQ. The CDR3 loop spans 14 amino acids. The CDR3 bases are TGCGCCAGCAGCCAGGGACAGTCTAACTATGGCTACACCTTC. It encodes CASSQGQSNYGYTF.

V gene TRBV7-9 combines with J gene TRBJ2-3, with TRBD1 matching 7 bases. V lost 7 bases and J lost 2; bases outside the gene matches: 6. Germline values: CDR1 SEHNR, CDR2 FQNEAQ (reference sequence). The CDR3 extends over 14 amino acids. CDR3 bases: TGTGCCAGCACCCAGGGGGACCACACAGATACGCAGTATTTT. Its translation: CASTQGDHTDTQYF.

About this clone: Different DNA sequences within this sample yield the same CDR3. The chain recombines TRBV29-1 with TRBJ2-7, with D tentatively TRBD2 (5 bases). V lost 4 bases and J 2 bases, leaving 9 bases between the germline ends. The CDR3 extends over 12 amino acids. The germline CDR1 and CDR2 sequences are SQVTM and ANQGSEA. CDR3 region: CSVVGDTYEQYF. The CDR3 nucleotides are TGCAGCGTTGTCGGGGATACCTACGAGCAGTACTTC.

This chain connects TRBV20-1 to TRBJ2-3; D perhaps matches TRBD2 (6 bases). This CDR3 contains 11 residues. Germline loops: CDR1 DFQATT, CDR2 SNEGSKA (reference sequence). With 6 bases removed from V and 5 bases from J, the gap between germline ends came to 9 bases. The CDR3 DNA follows: TGCAGTGCCCAGCGGGTAGATACGCAGTATTTT. This sequence encodes CSAQRVDTQYF.

The chain has TRBV5-1 and TRBJ2-7; TRBD2 matches 7 bases. CDR3 length equals 13 residues. Germline V gene data show CDR1 as SGHRS and CDR2 as YFSETQ. V dropped 4 bases and J dropped 3; count of bases not matched to a gene: 4. Here the CDR3 reads CASSPGTNYEQYF. For the CDR3, the DNA is TGCGCCAGCAGCCCAGGGACTAACTACGAGCAGTACTTC.

The gene calls are TRBV5-1 and TRBJ2-2; 7 bases are a match to TRBD1. V shed 0 bases, J shed 7 bases, and the junction held 0 bases outside the gene matches. This CDR3 region has 13 residues. Germline V gene sequence: CDR1 SGHRS, CDR2 YFSETQ. The CDR3 loop is CASSLAGGGELFF. The CDR3 region has the DNA TGCGCCAGCAGCTTGGCAGGGGGCGGGGAGCTGTTTTTT.

This clone showed up just a few times. V is TRBV28 and J is TRBJ1-5; D perhaps matches TRBD1 (6 bases). V was shortened by 5 bases and J by 4 bases, with 15 bases between the two germline ends. CDR3 length: 15 residues. Germline assignment: CDR1 MDHEN and CDR2 SYDVKM. CDR3 protein: CASSVGTPSNQPQHF. The CDR3 DNA sequence: TGTGCCAGCAGTGTCGGGACACCCTCTAATCAGCCCCAGCATTTT.

This clone was recorded a few times. The gene calls are TRBV9 and TRBJ2-1; 8 nucleotides align to TRBD1. The CDR3 has 16 amino acids. Trimming at V came to 0 bases and at J to 4 bases, leaving 6 bases not matched to a gene. From germline, CDR1 is SGDLS and CDR2 YYNGEE. The CDR3 bases are TGTGCCAGCAGCGTAGGAGGGAGGACAGGGTACAATGAGCAGTTCTTC. It specifies CASSVGGRTGYNEQFF.